Below, one T cell receptor (beta chain) is given with its context. Here the CDR3 omits its conserved ending phenylalanine or tryptophan, so a read error is the likely source. The sample comes from a study of neurological immune-mediated disorders. The germline gives CDR1 SGHRS, CDR2 YFSETQ. The CDR3 loop spans 12 amino acids. V gave up 0 bases and J gave up 2 bases, with 3 bases separating them. TCRdb used MiXCR to reprocess the 5' RACE reads, holding one entry per CDR3 protein. The sample lists tens of thousands of distinct CDR3 sequences; less than 3.5% were seen once. Regarding time point: longitudinal time-point 1 (baseline). Unsorted libraries were prepared from 2 million PBMCs held at -80 C.

The rearrangement joins TRBV5-1 to TRBJ2-7, with D uncertain. This TCR was sampled from a woman aged 55-70 years with multiple sclerosis. Material for sequencing was PBMCs. CDR3 loop: CASSLGAYEQYS. CDR3 sequence (DNA): TGCGCCAGCAGCTTGGGAGCCTACGAGCAGTACTCC.